This T cell receptor beta chain came from a study of cytomegalovirus exposure and HLA in healthy donors. Study background: From about 170 million T cells, an earlier analysis saw approximately 110 million unique TCR beta sequences. The study's findings and limits: A reported reduction in N-insertions relative to the roughly 700-donor mean was seen in an Asian-associated ancestry cluster in a later analysis. Rarity characterized most TCR sequences, yet some public TCRs appeared in many donors. In vitro confirmation showed a few CMV-associated chains to be CMV antigen specific.

The CDR3 length is 15 residues. Germline V lookup: CDR1 KGHSH, CDR2 LQKENI. Trimming cost V 3 bases and J 3 bases; bases outside gene matches: 6. A remark on this clone: The antigen is unknown.

13 Jbeta primers and 60 Vbeta primers were used for the PCR. Sequencing used immunoSEQ multiplex PCR; TCRdb keeps in-frame clones, though not all of them. The table records 99,000 or so clones, over 75% of them present only once. The source of this sequence is a woman aged 35 to 49 in good health and CMV-seropositive. The V gene is TRBV18, the J gene TRBJ2-7, with 9 bases lining up with TRBD1. Sequencing was done on a sample of PBMCs. The chain's CDR3 is CASSPFGGQGYEQYF. The CDR3, as DNA: TGTGCCAGCTCACCCTTCGGGGGACAGGGCTACGAGCAGTACTTC.